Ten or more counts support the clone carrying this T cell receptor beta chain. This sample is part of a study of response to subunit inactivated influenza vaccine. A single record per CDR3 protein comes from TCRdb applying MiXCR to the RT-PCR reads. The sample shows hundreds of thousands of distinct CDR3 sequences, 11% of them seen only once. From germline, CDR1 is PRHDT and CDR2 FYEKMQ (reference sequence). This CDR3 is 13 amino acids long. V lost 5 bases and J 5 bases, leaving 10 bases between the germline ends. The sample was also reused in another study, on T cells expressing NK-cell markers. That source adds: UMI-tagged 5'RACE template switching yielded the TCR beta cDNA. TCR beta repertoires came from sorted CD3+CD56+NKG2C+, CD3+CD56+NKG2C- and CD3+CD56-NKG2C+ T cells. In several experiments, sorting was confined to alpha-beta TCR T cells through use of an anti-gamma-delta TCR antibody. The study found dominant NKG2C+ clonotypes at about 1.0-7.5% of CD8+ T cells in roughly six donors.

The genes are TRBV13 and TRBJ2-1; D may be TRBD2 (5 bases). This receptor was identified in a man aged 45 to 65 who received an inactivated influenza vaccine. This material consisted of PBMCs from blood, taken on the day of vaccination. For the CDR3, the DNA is TGTGCCAGCAGCCCGGGGAGAAACAATGAGCAGTTCTTC. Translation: CASSPGRNNEQFF.